These 14 T cell receptor beta chains were sequenced from one sample in a study of early T cells in non-severe SARS-CoV-2 infection. TCRdb re-called the 5' RACE reads through MiXCR, storing one row per CDR3 protein. The table has approximately 42,000 distinct CDR3 sequences, 7.1% seen once. The specimen was whole blood. The receptors stem from an adult who was a healthcare worker with PCR-confirmed SARS-CoV-2 infection or an uninfected control (not recorded which).

J is TRBJ2-5 and V is TRBV5-1; D remains ambiguous. V lost 1 base and J 4 bases, leaving 5 bases between the germline ends. CDR1 is SGHRS and CDR2 is YFSETQ in the germline V gene. The CDR3 runs 12 residues. The CDR3 DNA reads as TGCGCCAGCAGCTTGTGGGGAGAGACCCAGTACTTC. It is translated as CASSLWGETQYF.

This clonotype appeared many times. The V and J genes are TRBV7-8 and TRBJ1-6, with D unclear. CDR3 length: 13 amino acids. Trimming took off 4 bases at V and 8 bases at J, with 9 bases between the two ends. Germline-derived CDR1 and CDR2 are SGHVS and FQNEAQ. DNA for the CDR3: TGTGCCAGCAGCTACGTTGGGGATTCACCCCTCCACTTT. The encoded protein is CASSYVGDSPLHF. Filled out from reference TRBV7-8 and TRBJ1-6, the complete variable domain reads GAGVSQSPRYKVAKRGQDVALRCDPISGHVSLFWYQQALGQGPEFLTYFQNEAQLDKSGLPSDRFFAERPEGSVSTLKIQRTQQEDSAVYLCASSYVGDSPLHFGNGTRLTVT.

This clonotype showed up just a few times. The chain combines TRBV7-9 with TRBJ1-3; D ambiguous. Germline V gene data show CDR1 as SEHNR and CDR2 as FQNEAQ (reference sequence). V lost 3 bases and J 2 bases, leaving 11 bases between the germline ends. CDR3 length equals 15 residues. CDR3 bases: TGTGCCAGCAGCTTTACGGGGTTAGCTGGAAACACCATATATTTT. Protein: CASSFTGLAGNTIYF.

This clonotype was recorded many times. V is TRBV19 and J is TRBJ2-1; 11 bases align to TRBD2. This CDR3 is 15 amino acids long. Looked up from germline, CDR1 is LNHDA and CDR2 is SQIVND (reference sequence). The V and J ends lost 7 bases and 3 bases, in that order; junction bases with no gene match: 5. CDR3 nucleotide sequence: TGTGCCAGTAACGCACTAGCGGGGGACTACAATGAGCAGTTCTTC. The encoded protein is CASNALAGDYNEQFF. Supplemented by reference TRBV19 and TRBJ2-1, the full variable domain reads DGGITQSPKYLFRKEGQNVTLSCEQNLNHDAMYWYRQDPGQGLRLIYYSQIVNDFQKGDIAEGYSVSREKKESFPLTVTSAQKNPTAFYLCASNALAGDYNEQFFGPGTRLTVL.

This clonotype was counted ten times or more. The chain couples TRBV12-3 or TRBV12-4 to TRBJ2-7, with D possibly TRBD1 on 6 matching bases. This CDR3 spans 11 amino acids. Trimming shortened V by 6 bases and J by 5 bases, and 8 bases separated the two germline ends. The CDR3 bases are TGTGCCAGCAGCAGGGGCCACGAGCAGTACTTC. Translated: CASSRGHEQYF.

In its sample, this clonotype was seen a few times. The chain has TRBV7-2 and TRBJ2-3; D remains unclear. In germline, CDR1 is SGHTA, CDR2 FQGNSA. This CDR3 region has 14 residues. V dropped 1 base and J dropped 5 bases, with 10 bases sitting between them. CDR3 DNA sequence: TGTGCCAGCAGCTTAGATTTAACCGGAGATACGCAGTATTTT. Translation: CASSLDLTGDTQYF.

The sample holds a few counts of this clonotype. The chain joins TRBV5-1 to TRBJ1-1; D gene uncertain. The germline gives CDR1 SGHRS, CDR2 YFSETQ. Trimming cost V 0 bases and J 7 bases, with 10 bases left between them. This CDR3 is 13 amino acids long. The CDR3 spells CASSLVPGNEAFF. Written as DNA, the CDR3 is TGCGCCAGCAGCTTGGTTCCGGGGAATGAAGCTTTCTTT.

The rearrangement links TRBV6-6 to TRBJ1-1, with D tentatively TRBD1 (6 bases). The CDR3 is 15 amino acids. CDR1 and CDR2 (germline): MNHNY, SVGAGI (reference sequence). Trimming took 2 bases from V and 7 from J, leaving 17 bases between them. CDR3 sequence: CASSYPPSGANEAFF. Here the CDR3 DNA reads TGTGCCAGCAGTTACCCCCCTTCAGGGGCTAATGAAGCTTTCTTT.

This clonotype was counted between two and nine times. The chain is built from TRBV2 and TRBJ2-7; 7 nucleotides agree with TRBD2. The CDR3 consists of 15 residues. With 7 bases clipped from V and 2 bases from J, the junction kept 11 bases outside the gene matches. Germline V gene data show CDR1 as SNHLY and CDR2 as FYNNEI. This chain's CDR3 is CASTIERDPTYEQYF. DNA of the CDR3: TGTGCCAGCACCATAGAGCGGGACCCAACCTACGAGCAGTACTTC. Full variable domain (remainder filled in from reference TRBV2 and TRBJ2-7): EPEVTQTPSHQVTQMGQEVILRCVPISNHLYFYWYRQILGQKVEFLVSFYNNEISEKSEIFDDQFSVERPDGSNFTLKIRSTKLEDSAMYFCASTIERDPTYEQYFGPGTRLTVT.

This clonotype was recorded at least ten times. This rearrangement joins TRBV11-2 to TRBJ2-5; TRBD2 agrees at 8 bases. J was trimmed by 4 bases and V by 5 bases; bases with no gene match: 9. The germline V gene has CDR1 SGHAT and CDR2 FQNNGV. There are 15 residues in the CDR3. The CDR3 reads CASSLAGGAGETQYF. The CDR3 DNA follows: TGTGCCAGCAGCCTGGCCGGGGGGGCCGGAGAGACCCAGTACTTC.

This clonotype was observed a handful of times. V usage is TRBV6-5 and J usage is TRBJ2-5; D uncertain. Deletions cut 0 bases from V and 5 bases from J, with 10 bases between. This CDR3 has 14 amino acids. Germline CDR1 and CDR2: MNHEY and SVGAGI. CDR3 nucleotide sequence: TGTGCCAGCAGTTACTCCCGGGCACCGGAGACCCAGTACTTC. This gives the protein CASSYSRAPETQYF.

The rearrangement joins TRBV12-3 or TRBV12-4 to TRBJ1-6; D ambiguous. The CDR3 has 13 residues. V was clipped by 1 base and J by 10 bases, with 8 bases between them. This CDR3 reads CASSLEAGSPLHF. CDR3 DNA sequence: TGTGCCAGCAGTTTAGAGGCGGGCTCACCCCTCCACTTT.

This clonotype was seen just once. The chain combines TRBV9 with TRBJ2-1, with D possibly TRBD2 on 5 matching bases. The CDR3 is 15 amino acids. Germline lookup yields CDR1 SGDLS and CDR2 YYNGEE. Between the trimmed V and J ends, which lost 3 bases and 3 bases, there was a span of 13 bases. The CDR3 DNA reads as TGTGCCAGCAGCGCGCCCGGGGAATACTACAATGAGCAGTTCTTC. The encoded protein is CASSAPGEYYNEQFF.

The sample holds a few counts of this clonotype. The CDR3 is CASSNRGGGRSYEQYF. CDR3 DNA sequence: TGTGCCAGCAGCAACCGAGGAGGCGGAAGGTCCTACGAGCAGTACTTC. This chain connects TRBV6-5 to TRBJ2-7; possible D gene TRBD2, 5 bases. The V and J ends lost 6 bases and 1 base respectively, with 19 bases between them. CDR1 and CDR2 (germline): MNHEY, SVGAGI. This CDR3 is built from 16 residues.